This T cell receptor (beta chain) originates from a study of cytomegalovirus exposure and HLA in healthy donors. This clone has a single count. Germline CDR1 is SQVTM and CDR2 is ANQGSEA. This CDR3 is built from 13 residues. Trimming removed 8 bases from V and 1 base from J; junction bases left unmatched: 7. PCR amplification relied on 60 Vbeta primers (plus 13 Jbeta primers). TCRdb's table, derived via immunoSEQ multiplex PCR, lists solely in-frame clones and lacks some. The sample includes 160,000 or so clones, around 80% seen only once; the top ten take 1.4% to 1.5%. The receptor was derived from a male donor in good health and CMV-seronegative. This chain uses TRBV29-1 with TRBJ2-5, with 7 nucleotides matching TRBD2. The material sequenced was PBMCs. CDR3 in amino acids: CSSGGGPQETQYF. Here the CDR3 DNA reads TGCAGCTCGGGGGGAGGGCCCCAAGAGACCCAGTACTTC.